This T cell receptor beta chain was captured by sequencing in a study of beta chain features in type 1 diabetes. Study results and caveats: A pattern of fewer insertions and more deletions at VDJ junctions was seen in type 1 diabetes patients.

Expressed TCRB transcripts got sequenced, as all isolated RNA was reverse transcribed. TCRdb's copy holds only in-frame clones and misses some; the assay was immunoSEQ multiplex PCR. The repertoire holds a few hundred thousand clones, with more than 13% as singletons. Germline CDR1 reads MDHEN; CDR2 reads SYDVKM. The V and J ends lost 6 bases and 3 bases, in that order; junction bases with no gene match: 11. The CDR3 runs 18 residues. In the case of this clone: Its target is unknown.

Material for sequencing was naive CD4+ T cells from blood. This chain uses TRBV28 with TRBJ2-3, with TRBD2 identical over 14 bases. This sequence was found in a woman younger than 35 in good health. CDR3 sequence reads: CASRPPGLAGEVTDTQYF. The CDR3 DNA reads TGTGCCAGCAGACCTCCGGGACTAGCGGGAGAGGTAACAGATACGCAGTATTTT.